The clone carrying this TCR beta chain was seen a single time. The trim removed 1 base at V and 4 bases at J, leaving 0 bases unmatched. CDR1 MGHRA and CDR2 YSYEKL come from the germline V gene. CDR3 length equals 13 residues. This sample was taken from a study of blood T cell repertoires in COVID-19. Overall study context: Acute-phase and convalescent COVID-19 samples originated in the United States, Italy and Spain. T cells, B-cell-depleted T cells, or PBMCs provided the cDNA or gDNA that served as material.

Sequencing used immunoSEQ multiplex PCR; TCRdb keeps in-frame clones, though not all of them. Altogether 150,000 or so clones are present, more than 85% being singletons, with the ten largest covering around 1.2%. The chain uses TRBV4-1 and TRBJ1-1; TRBD1 matches 7 bases. The sequencing input was PBMCs or T cells enriched from blood (not recorded which). This TCR was recovered from a human donor with acute COVID-19. The donor label of this sample is uncertain. The CDR3 sequence is CASSQGTGTEAFF. The CDR3 nucleotides read TGCGCCAGCAGCCAAGGGACAGGCACTGAAGCTTTCTTT.